Below are 2 T cell receptor beta chains sequenced from a single sample in a study of breast tumors, draining lymph nodes, adjacent tissues. TCRdb reanalysed the multiplex PCR reads using MiXCR and keeps one entry per CDR3 protein. The repertoire has some 150,000 distinct CDR3 sequences, around 22% of them found once; the top ten carry more than 2.5%. Breast cancer patients provided tissue from their axillary draining lymph nodes. Sample: axillary lymph node tissue. The receptors originated from a female donor with breast cancer. Some clones in this sample may be carry-over from other donors' samples.

This chain connects TRBV28 to TRBJ2-7; possible D gene TRBD1, 6 bases. Between the trimmed V and J ends, which lost 1 base and 1 base, there was a span of 11 bases. The CDR3 is made up of 15 amino acids. Germline V gives CDR1 MDHEN, CDR2 SYDVKM. The CDR3 DNA follows: TGTGCCAGCAGTTTATCAGGACAGAATTCCTACGAGCAGTACTTC. It specifies CASSLSGQNSYEQYF. The full variable domain, with the rest looked up from reference TRBV28 and TRBJ2-7, is DVKVTQSSRYLVKRTGEKVFLECVQDMDHENMFWYRQDPGLGLRLIYFSYDVKMKEKGDIPEGYSVSREKKERFSLILESASTNQTSMYLCASSLSGQNSYEQYFGPGTRLTVT.

Points on this clonotype: A much bigger clone sits one base away, suggesting this may be a read error. This rearrangement joins TRBV7-2 to TRBJ2-1; D is uncertain. The CDR3 sequence is 15 residues long. Germline V gives CDR1 SGHTA, CDR2 FQGNSA. Trimming pared 5 bases from V and 8 bases from J, leaving 19 bases between. CDR3 sequence: CASSPPGSRGYEQFF. The CDR3, as DNA: TGTGCCAGCAGCCCTCCGGGCTCACGAGGCTATGAGCAGTTCTTC. Full variable domain (remainder filled in from reference TRBV7-2 and TRBJ2-1): GAGVSQSPSNKVTEKGKDVELRCDPISGHTALYWYRQSLGQGLEFLIYFQGNSAPDKSGLPSDRFSAERTGGSVSTLTIQRTQQEDSAVYLCASSPPGSRGYEQFFGPGTRLTVL.